A selection of T cell receptor beta chains follows, all from one sample in a study of cytomegalovirus exposure and HLA in healthy donors. Sequencing used immunoSEQ multiplex PCR; TCRdb keeps in-frame clones, though not all of them. Of 150,000 to 200,000 clones in the sample, over 70% were seen once. What was sequenced was PBMCs. These receptors were obtained from a man aged 35-49 years in good health and CMV-seropositive. The CDR3 runs from the conserved cysteine through the conserved F or W. A D gene is named only where the DNA matches it firmly. Only some rows state a clone size, as once, few, many or a class for expanded clones.

D	V	J	size	CDR3	DNA
.	TRBV5-1	TRBJ2-7	few	CASSLAGDSYEQYF	TGCGCCAGCAGCTTGGCAGGGGACTCCTACGAGCAGTACTTC
.	TRBV11-2	TRBJ2-7	.	CASSLERVRGYEQYF	TGTGCCAGCAGCTTAGAAAGGGTCAGGGGCTACGAGCAGTACTTC
.	TRBV19	TRBJ2-1	.	CASSSRGGDGEQFF	TGTGCCAGTAGTTCTCGGGGCGGGGACGGTGAGCAGTTCTTC
.	TRBV9	TRBJ2-6	.	CASSSRSGSGANVLTF	TGTGCCAGCAGCTCACGAAGCGGCTCTGGGGCCAACGTCCTGACTTTC
.	TRBV29-1	TRBJ1-5	.	CSAGKGNQPQHF	TGCAGCGCAGGGAAGGGCAATCAGCCCCAGCATTTT
.	TRBV29-1	TRBJ2-5	.	CSVVGEVVGETQYF	TGCAGCGTTGTAGGGGAGGTAGTGGGAGAGACCCAGTACTTC
.	TRBV14	TRBJ1-1	.	CASSQAIGRGNTEAFF	TGTGCCAGCAGCCAAGCGATTGGGAGGGGGAACACTGAAGCTTTCTTT
.	TRBV1	TRBJ2-1	.	CTSSLGTSGRKSPNEQFF	TGCACCAGCAGCCTCGGGACTAGCGGGAGAAAAAGTCCCAATGAGCAGTTCTTC
TRBD2	TRBV19	TRBJ2-1	.	CASSIVRTSGYNEQFF	TGTGCCAGTAGTATAGTGAGGACTAGCGGCTACAATGAGCAGTTCTTC
TRBD1	TRBV28	TRBJ1-6	few	CATVETGRNSPLHF	TGTGCCACCGTAGAGACAGGGAGGAATTCACCCCTCCACTTT
.	TRBV5-5	TRBJ2-3	.	CASSFLPLSRTSTDTQYF	TGTGCCAGCAGCTTCCTCCCTCTGTCGAGGACTAGCACAGATACGCAGTATTTT
.	TRBV2	TRBJ2-7	.	CASSLVEQYF	TGTGCCAGCTCCTTAGTCGAGCAGTACTTC
TRBD1	TRBV14	TRBJ2-5	.	CASSPGQGRWETQYF	TGTGCCAGCAGCCCCGGACAGGGGAGATGGGAGACCCAGTACTTC
.	TRBV29-1	TRBJ2-7	.	CSVESGLKYEQYF	TGCAGCGTTGAAAGCGGACTAAAGTACGAGCAGTACTTC
TRBD1	TRBV19	TRBJ1-1	.	CASSIGGTDNTEAFF	TGTGCCAGTAGTATAGGCGGGACAGATAACACTGAAGCTTTCTTT
.	TRBV28	TRBJ1-3	.	CASSLTVNIGNTIYF	TGTGCCAGCAGTTTGACAGTTAACATTGGAAACACCATATATTTT
.	TRBV7-2	TRBJ1-1	.	CASSPRQENTEAFF	TGTGCCAGCAGCCCCCGACAAGAGAACACTGAAGCTTTCTTT
.	TRBV28	TRBJ2-1	.	CASGGTPVDEQFF	TGTGCCAGCGGAGGGACGCCGGTAGATGAGCAGTTCTTC
TRBD2	TRBV7-6	TRBJ2-1	.	CASSLAEASGSNEQFF	TGTGCCAGCAGCTTAGCGGAGGCTAGCGGGAGTAATGAGCAGTTCTTC
.	TRBV9	TRBJ1-6	.	CASSEGEKVRIHSPLHF	TGTGCCAGCAGCGAGGGGGAGAAGGTGAGGATTCATTCACCCCTCCACTTT
.	TRBV12-5	TRBJ2-6	.	CASARSGANVLTF	TGTGCTAGTGCCCGCTCTGGGGCCAACGTCCTGACTTTC
.	TRBV10-3	TRBJ2-3	.	CAIRGLSSTDTQYF	TGTGCCATCAGGGGACTGTCTAGCACAGATACGCAGTATTTT
.	TRBV28	TRBJ2-7	.	CASSPAGGLEQYF	TGTGCCAGCAGCCCGGCCGGGGGTTTGGAGCAGTACTTC
.	TRBV6-1	TRBJ2-3	.	CAGGRGTQYF	TGTGCCGGAGGTCGCGGTACGCAGTATTTT
TRBD2	TRBV6-5	TRBJ2-5	.	CASSLSSGSGETQYF	TGTGCCAGCAGCCTTTCTAGCGGGAGTGGAGAGACCCAGTACTTC
TRBD1	TRBV9	TRBJ2-4	.	CASSAPLQGAENSQYF	TGTGCCAGCAGCGCGCCATTACAGGGGGCCGAAAACAGTCAGTACTTC
TRBD1	TRBV29-1	TRBJ2-1	.	CSVFGTGGYNEQFF	TGCAGCGTTTTCGGGACAGGGGGATACAATGAGCAGTTCTTC
.	TRBV5-6	TRBJ2-1	.	CASSLTGRDEQFF	TGTGCCAGCAGCTTGACCGGGAGAGATGAGCAGTTCTTC
.	TRBV28	TRBJ1-5	.	CASSLGAGARNSNQPQHF	TGTGCCAGCAGTTTGGGGGCCGGGGCTCGGAATAGCAATCAGCCCCAGCATTTT
TRBD2	TRBV2	TRBJ2-5	.	CAVDLGGRETQYF	TGTGCCGTTGACCTGGGAGGGAGAGAGACCCAGTACTTC
TRBD1	TRBV6-1	TRBJ1-4	.	CASRDDRGFGEKLFF	TGTGCCAGCAGGGACGACAGGGGGTTCGGTGAAAAACTGTTTTTT
.	TRBV2	TRBJ1-1	few	CASRSLGGGTEAFF	TGTGCCAGCAGATCCCTCGGGGGAGGCACTGAAGCTTTCTTT
TRBD1	TRBV2	TRBJ2-7	.	CASSEAGGRYEQYF	TGTGCCAGCAGTGAGGCAGGGGGCAGGTACGAGCAGTACTTC
.	TRBV25-1	TRBJ1-2	.	CASSEYPPYGYTF	TGTGCCAGCAGTGAATACCCCCCTTATGGCTACACCTTC
.	TRBV4-2	TRBJ1-5	few	CASSQVWDIDQPQHF	TGTGCCAGCAGCCAAGTCTGGGACATTGATCAGCCCCAGCATTTT
TRBD1	TRBV12-5	TRBJ2-1	.	CASAGTGGSYNEQFF	TGTGCTAGTGCCGGCACAGGGGGCTCCTACAATGAGCAGTTCTTC
TRBD1	TRBV28	TRBJ1-4	.	CASTPGGTEKLFF	TGTGCCAGCACCCCAGGGGGTACTGAAAAACTGTTTTTT